This record looks at one T cell receptor beta chain sequence and its context. Its specificity is not known. Deletions cut 3 bases from V and 2 bases from J, with 11 bases between. Germline assignment: CDR1 LGHDT and CDR2 YNNKEL (reference sequence). There are 14 residues in the CDR3. Using a J-beta primer mix together with a sample-barcoded 5' primer, a second PCR was run for roughly 6 to 12 cycles. TCRdb re-called the 5' RACE reads with MiXCR, one entry per CDR3 protein. The sample holds hundreds of thousands of distinct CDR3 sequences, under 45% seen once. The sample belongs to a study of blood T cells in healthy people across ages. The study, taken as a whole, reports: Age advanced and TCR beta diversity per million T cells fell, roughly linearly.

V and J are TRBV3-1 and TRBJ2-7; D is possibly TRBD1 (6 bases). Material: blood. The sequence was obtained from a man in his 60s in good health. The CDR3 region has the DNA TGTGCCAGCAGCCAGACACAGGGTCCCTACGAGCAGTACTTC. Protein product: CASSQTQGPYEQYF.